This note documents a single T cell receptor beta chain sequence. These data belong to a study of blood T cell repertoires in COVID-19. Turning to the study itself: The cDNA or gDNA used as material had been derived from T cells, B-cell-depleted T cells, or PBMCs.

Authors' data handling: Estimated nucleated cell counts came from reference gene primer amplification. Here immunoSEQ multiplex PCR was the method, and the copy in TCRdb shows in-frame clones only, minus some. Clonal size and the V and J genes are those of that table, whereas D and trimming came from the DNA. The table includes about 83,000 clones, about 90% detected once. Trimming removed 0 bases from V and 1 base from J, with 15 bases in between. Germline CDR1 is LGHNA and CDR2 is YNFKEQ. The CDR3 extends over 17 amino acids. Sequencing was done on a sample of peripheral blood. This sequence was found in a woman in her forties or fifties with active or convalescent COVID-19. V and J are TRBV4-2 and TRBJ1-2; possible D gene TRBD1, 5 bases. CDR3 protein: CASSQEGGAGINYGYTF. In DNA, the CDR3 is TGTGCCAGCAGCCAAGAGGGTGGGGCAGGCATTAACTATGGCTACACCTTC.